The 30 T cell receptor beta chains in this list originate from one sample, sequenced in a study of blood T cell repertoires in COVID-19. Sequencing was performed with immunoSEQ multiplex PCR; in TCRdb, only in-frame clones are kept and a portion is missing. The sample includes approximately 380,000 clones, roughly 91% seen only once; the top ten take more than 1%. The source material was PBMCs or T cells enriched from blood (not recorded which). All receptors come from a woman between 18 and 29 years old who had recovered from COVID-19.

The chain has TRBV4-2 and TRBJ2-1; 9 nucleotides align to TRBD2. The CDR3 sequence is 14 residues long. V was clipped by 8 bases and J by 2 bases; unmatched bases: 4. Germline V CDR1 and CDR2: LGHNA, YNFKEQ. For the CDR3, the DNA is TGTGCCAGCCGGCTAGCGGGGACCTACAATGAGCAGTTCTTC. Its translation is CASRLAGTYNEQFF.

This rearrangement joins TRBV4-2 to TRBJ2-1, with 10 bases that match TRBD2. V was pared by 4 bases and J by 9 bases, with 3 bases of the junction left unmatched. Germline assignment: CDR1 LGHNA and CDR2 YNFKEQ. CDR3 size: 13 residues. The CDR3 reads CASSLGLAVEQFF. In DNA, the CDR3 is TGTGCCAGCAGCCTCGGACTAGCGGTTGAGCAGTTCTTC.

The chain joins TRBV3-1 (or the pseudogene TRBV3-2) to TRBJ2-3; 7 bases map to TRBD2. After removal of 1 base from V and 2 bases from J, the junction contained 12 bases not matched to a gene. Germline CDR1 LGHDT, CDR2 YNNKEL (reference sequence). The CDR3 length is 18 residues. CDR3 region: CASSQGSRREINTDTQYF. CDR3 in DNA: TGTGCCAGCAGCCAAGGAAGTAGGCGGGAGATAAACACAGATACGCAGTATTTT.

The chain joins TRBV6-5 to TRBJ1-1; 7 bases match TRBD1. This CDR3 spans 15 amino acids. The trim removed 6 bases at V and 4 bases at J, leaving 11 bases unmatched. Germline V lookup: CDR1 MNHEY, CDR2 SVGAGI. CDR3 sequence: CASSLKPNRGTEAFF. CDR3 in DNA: TGTGCCAGCAGCCTGAAACCCAACAGGGGCACTGAAGCTTTCTTT.

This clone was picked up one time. The CDR3 nucleotides are TGCGCCAGCAGGTTCAGCAGGGGTGGCATGAACACTGAAGCTTTCTTT. This sequence encodes CASRFSRGGMNTEAFF. The chain combines TRBV5-1 with TRBJ1-1, with a tentative D call TRBD1 (6 bases). CDR3 length: 16 residues. V lost 5 bases to trimming and J lost 0 bases, with 17 bases between them. Germline CDR1 reads SGHRS; CDR2 reads YFSETQ.

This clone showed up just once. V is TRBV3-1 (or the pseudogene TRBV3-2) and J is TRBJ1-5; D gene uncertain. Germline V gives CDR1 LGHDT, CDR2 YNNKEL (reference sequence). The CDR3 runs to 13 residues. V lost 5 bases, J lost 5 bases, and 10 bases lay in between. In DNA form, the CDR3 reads TGTGCCAGCAGCTCCCGGAGCGATCAGCCCCAGCATTTT. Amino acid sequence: CASSSRSDQPQHF.

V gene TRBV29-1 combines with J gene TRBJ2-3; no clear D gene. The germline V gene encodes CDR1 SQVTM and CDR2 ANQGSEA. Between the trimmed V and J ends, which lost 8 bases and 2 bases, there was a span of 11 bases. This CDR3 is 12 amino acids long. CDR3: CSTLVYTDTQYF. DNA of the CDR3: TGCAGCACCTTGGTCTACACAGATACGCAGTATTTT.

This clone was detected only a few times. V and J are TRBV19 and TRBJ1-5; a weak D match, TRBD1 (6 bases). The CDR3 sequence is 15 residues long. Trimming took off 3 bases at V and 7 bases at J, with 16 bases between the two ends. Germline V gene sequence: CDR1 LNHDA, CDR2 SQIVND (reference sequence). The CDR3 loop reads CASSMSRGYLQPQHF. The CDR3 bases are TGTGCCAGTAGTATGTCGAGGGGGTATCTCCAGCCCCAGCATTTT.

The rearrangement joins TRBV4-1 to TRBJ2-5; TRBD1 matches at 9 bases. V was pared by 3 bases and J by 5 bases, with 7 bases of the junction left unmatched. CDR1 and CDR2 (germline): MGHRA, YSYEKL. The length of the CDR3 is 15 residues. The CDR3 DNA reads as TGCGCCAGCAGCCATCCGGGACAGGGAGGTGAGACCCAGTACTTC. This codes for CASSHPGQGGETQYF.

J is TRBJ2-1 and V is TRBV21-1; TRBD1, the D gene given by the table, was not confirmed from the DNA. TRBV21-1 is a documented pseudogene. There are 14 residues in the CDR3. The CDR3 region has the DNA TGTGCCAGCTATTGGACAGGGGGCTACAATGAGCAGTTCTTC. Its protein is CASYWTGGYNEQFF.

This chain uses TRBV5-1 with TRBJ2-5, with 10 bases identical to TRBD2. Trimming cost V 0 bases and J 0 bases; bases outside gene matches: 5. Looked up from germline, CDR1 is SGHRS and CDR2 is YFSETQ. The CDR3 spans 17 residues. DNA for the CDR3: TGCGCCAGCAGCTTGGTGCTAGCGGGGGAGCACCAAGAGACCCAGTACTTC. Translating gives CASSLVLAGEHQETQYF. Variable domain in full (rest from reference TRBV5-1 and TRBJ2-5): KAGVTQTPRYLIKTRGQQVTLSCSPISGHRSVSWYQQTPGQGLQFLFEYFSETQRNKGNFPGRFSGRQFSNSRSEMNVSTLELGDSALYLCASSLVLAGEHQETQYFGPGTRLLVL.

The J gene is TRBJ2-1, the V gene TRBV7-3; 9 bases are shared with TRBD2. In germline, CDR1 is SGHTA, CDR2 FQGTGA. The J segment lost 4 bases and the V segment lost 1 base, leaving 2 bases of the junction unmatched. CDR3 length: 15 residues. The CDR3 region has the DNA TGTGCCAGCAGCTTAATAGCGGGGGATTACAATGAGCAGTTCTTC. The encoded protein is CASSLIAGDYNEQFF.

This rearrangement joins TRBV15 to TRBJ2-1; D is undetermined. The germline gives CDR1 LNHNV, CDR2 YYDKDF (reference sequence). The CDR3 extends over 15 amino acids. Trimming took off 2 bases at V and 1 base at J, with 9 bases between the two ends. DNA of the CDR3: TGTGCCACCAGCAGAAGTTCCAGGTCCTACAATGAGCAGTTCTTC. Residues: CATSRSSRSYNEQFF.

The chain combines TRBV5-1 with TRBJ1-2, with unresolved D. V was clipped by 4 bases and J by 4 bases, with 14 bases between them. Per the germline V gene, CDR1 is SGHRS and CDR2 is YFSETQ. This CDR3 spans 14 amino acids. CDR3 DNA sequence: TGCGCCAGCAGCGTTGGTGGCAGGTTCTATGGCTACACCTTC. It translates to CASSVGGRFYGYTF.

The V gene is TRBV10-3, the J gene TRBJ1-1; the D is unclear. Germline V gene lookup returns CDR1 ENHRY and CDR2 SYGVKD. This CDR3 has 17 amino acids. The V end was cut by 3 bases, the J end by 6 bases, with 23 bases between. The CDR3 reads CAISERERKITGAEAFF. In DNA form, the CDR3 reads TGTGCCATCAGTGAACGGGAACGGAAGATTACTGGGGCTGAAGCTTTCTTT.

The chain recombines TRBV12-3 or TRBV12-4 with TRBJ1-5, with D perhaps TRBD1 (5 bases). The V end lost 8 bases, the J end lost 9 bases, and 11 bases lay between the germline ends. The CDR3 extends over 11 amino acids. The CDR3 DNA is TGTGCCAGCGTGTCGGGGGGGCCCCAGCATTTT. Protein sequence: CASVSGGPQHF.

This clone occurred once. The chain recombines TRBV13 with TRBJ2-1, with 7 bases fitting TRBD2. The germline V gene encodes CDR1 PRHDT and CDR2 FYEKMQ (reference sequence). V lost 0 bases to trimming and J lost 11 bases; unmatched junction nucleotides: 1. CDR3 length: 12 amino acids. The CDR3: CASSLGSGKQFF. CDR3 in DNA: TGTGCCAGCAGCTTAGGGAGCGGGAAGCAGTTCTTC.

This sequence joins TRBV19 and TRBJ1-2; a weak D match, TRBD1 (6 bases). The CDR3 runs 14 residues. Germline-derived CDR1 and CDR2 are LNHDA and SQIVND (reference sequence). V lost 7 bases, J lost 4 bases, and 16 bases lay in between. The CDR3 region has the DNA TGTGCCAGTAATACCCAGGACAGATTCTATGGCTACACCTTC. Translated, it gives CASNTQDRFYGYTF.

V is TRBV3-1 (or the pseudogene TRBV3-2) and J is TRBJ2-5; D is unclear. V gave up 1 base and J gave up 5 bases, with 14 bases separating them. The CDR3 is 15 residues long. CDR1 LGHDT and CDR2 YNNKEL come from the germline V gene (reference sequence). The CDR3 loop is CASSQVTQVLETQYF. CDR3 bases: TGTGCCAGCAGCCAAGTTACCCAGGTGTTGGAGACCCAGTACTTC.

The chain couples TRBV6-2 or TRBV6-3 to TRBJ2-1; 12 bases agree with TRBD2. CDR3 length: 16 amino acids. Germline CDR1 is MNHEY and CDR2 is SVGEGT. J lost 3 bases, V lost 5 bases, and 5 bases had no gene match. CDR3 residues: CASSRLAGESYNEQFF. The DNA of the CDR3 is TGTGCCAGCAGTAGACTAGCGGGGGAGAGCTACAATGAGCAGTTCTTC.

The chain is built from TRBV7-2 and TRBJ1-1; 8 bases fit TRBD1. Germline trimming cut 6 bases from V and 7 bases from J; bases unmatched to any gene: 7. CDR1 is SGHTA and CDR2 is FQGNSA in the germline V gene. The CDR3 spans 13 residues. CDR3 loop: CASRGQALDEAFF. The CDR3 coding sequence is TGTGCCAGCAGGGGACAGGCCCTAGATGAAGCTTTCTTT.

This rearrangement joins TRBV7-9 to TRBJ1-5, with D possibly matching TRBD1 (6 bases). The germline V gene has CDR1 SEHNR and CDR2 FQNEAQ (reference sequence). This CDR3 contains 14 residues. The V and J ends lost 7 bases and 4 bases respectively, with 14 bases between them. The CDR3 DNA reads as TGTGCCAGCAAGCCCCCGGGACAAAATCAGCCCCAGCATTTT. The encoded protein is CASKPPGQNQPQHF.

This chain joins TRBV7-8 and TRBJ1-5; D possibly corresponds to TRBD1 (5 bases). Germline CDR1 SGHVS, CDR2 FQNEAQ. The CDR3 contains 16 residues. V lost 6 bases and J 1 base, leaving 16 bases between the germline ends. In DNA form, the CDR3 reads TGTGCCAGCAGTATCGCTGGGGGGGGGAGCAATCAGCCCCAGCATTTT. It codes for CASSIAGGGSNQPQHF. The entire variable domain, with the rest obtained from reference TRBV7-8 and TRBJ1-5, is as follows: GAGVSQSPRYKVAKRGQDVALRCDPISGHVSLFWYQQALGQGPEFLTYFQNEAQLDKSGLPSDRFFAERPEGSVSTLKIQRTQQEDSAVYLCASSIAGGGSNQPQHFGDGTRLSIL.

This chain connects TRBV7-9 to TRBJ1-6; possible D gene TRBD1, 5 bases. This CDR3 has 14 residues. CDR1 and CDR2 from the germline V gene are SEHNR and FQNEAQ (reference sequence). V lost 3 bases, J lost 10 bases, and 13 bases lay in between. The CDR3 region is CASSLGGPGSPLHF. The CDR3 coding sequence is TGTGCCAGCAGCTTGGGGGGACCGGGGTCACCCCTCCACTTT.

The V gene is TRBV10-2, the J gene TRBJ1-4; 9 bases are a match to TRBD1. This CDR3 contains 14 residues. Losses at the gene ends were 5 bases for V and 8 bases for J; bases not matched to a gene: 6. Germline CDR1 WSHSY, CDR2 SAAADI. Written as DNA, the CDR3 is TGCGCCAGCAGTAGGGACAGGGAAGTCGAAAAACTGTTTTTT. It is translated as CASSRDREVEKLFF.

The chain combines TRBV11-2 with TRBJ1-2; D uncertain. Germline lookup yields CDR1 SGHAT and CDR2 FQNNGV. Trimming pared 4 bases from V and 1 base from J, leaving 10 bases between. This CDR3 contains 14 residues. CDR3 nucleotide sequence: TGTGCCAGCAGCTCCCAACAGAGTAACTATGGCTACACCTTC. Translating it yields CASSSQQSNYGYTF.

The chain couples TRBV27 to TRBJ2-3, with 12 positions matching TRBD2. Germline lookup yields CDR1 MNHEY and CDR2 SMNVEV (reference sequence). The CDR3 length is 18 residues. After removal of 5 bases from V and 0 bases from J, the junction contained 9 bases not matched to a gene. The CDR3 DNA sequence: TGTGCCAGCAGTCAAGGACTAGCGGGGCGACCTAGCACAGATACGCAGTATTTT. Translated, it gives CASSQGLAGRPSTDTQYF.

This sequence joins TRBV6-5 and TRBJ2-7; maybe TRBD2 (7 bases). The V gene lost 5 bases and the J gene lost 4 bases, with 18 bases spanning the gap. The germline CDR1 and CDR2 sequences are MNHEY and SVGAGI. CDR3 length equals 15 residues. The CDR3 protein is CASSPTGGRIYEQYF. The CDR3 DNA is TGTGCCAGCAGTCCGACGGGGGGCCGGATTTACGAGCAGTACTTC.

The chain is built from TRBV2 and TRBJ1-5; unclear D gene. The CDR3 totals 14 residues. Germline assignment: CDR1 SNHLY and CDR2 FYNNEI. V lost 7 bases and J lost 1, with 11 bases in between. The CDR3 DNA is TGTGCCAGCAATCCGGGGATGAGCAATCAGCCCCAGCATTTT. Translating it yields CASNPGMSNQPQHF.

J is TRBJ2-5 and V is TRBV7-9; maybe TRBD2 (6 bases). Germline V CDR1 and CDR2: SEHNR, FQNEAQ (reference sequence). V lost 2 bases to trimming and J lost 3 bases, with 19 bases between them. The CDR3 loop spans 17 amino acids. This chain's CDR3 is CASSLLLSGQGEETQYF. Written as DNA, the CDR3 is TGTGCCAGCAGCTTACTATTAAGCGGGCAGGGCGAAGAGACCCAGTACTTC. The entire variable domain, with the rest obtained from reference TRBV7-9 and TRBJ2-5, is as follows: DTGVSQNPRHKITKRGQNVTFRCDPISEHNRLYWYRQTLGQGPEFLTYFQNEAQLEKSRLLSDRFSAERPKGSFSTLEIQRTEQGDSAMYLCASSLLLSGQGEETQYFGPGTRLLVL.